This is a list of T cell receptor beta chains from one sample in a study of CD8 T cells in ankylosing spondylitis. MiXCR, run by TCRdb on the 5' RACE reads, gives a single entry per CDR3 protein. Of over 150,000 distinct CDR3 sequences in the sample, roughly 13% were seen once. The sample was blood, either unsorted or a sorted T cell fraction (not recorded which). These TCRs come from a male donor with ankylosing spondylitis or in good health (not recorded which). The CDR3 runs from the conserved cysteine through the conserved F or W. The D gene is left open where the match is weak. The size of a clone is reported for some rows only, either as once, few or many, or as a class for expanded clones.

D gene	V gene	clone size	J gene	CDR3 protein	CDR3 DNA
.	TRBV2	.	TRBJ2-1	CASSDLGGSSSYNEQFF	TGTGCCAGCAGTGACCTGGGCGGGTCGAGCTCCTACAATGAGCAGTTCTTC
TRBD2	TRBV5-1	few	TRBJ2-3	CASSLAAGVSTDTQYF	TGCGCCAGCAGCTTGGCCGCGGGGGTTAGCACAGATACGCAGTATTTT
TRBD2	TRBV7-9	.	TRBJ2-7	CASSLEGTSLQYF	TGTGCCAGCAGCTTAGAAGGGACTAGTTTGCAGTACTTC
.	TRBV15	.	TRBJ2-1	CATSWGVGGGDEQFF	TGTGCCACCAGCTGGGGGGTGGGAGGAGGAGATGAGCAGTTCTTC
.	TRBV12-3/TRBV12-4	many	TRBJ2-1	CASRGASRAIDDEQFF	TGTGCCAGCAGAGGTGCGAGTCGAGCAATCGACGATGAGCAGTTCTTC
.	TRBV12-3/TRBV12-4	few	TRBJ2-3	CASSLWSTSDTQYF	TGTGCCAGCAGTTTATGGTCCACTTCAGATACGCAGTATTTT
TRBD2	TRBV5-1	medium-sized	TRBJ2-7	CASSLPRLAGGPTSYEQYF	TGCGCCAGCAGCTTGCCCCGACTAGCGGGGGGGCCTACATCCTACGAGCAGTACTTC
.	TRBV20-1	.	TRBJ2-5	CSARPPPGRGRQETQYF	TGCAGTGCTAGACCCCCCCCTGGAAGGGGCCGTCAAGAGACCCAGTACTTC
TRBD1	TRBV6-5	few	TRBJ1-6	CASSSGTGVNSPLHF	TGTGCCAGCAGTTCAGGGACAGGGGTTAATTCACCCCTCCACTTT
TRBD2	TRBV14	few	TRBJ2-1	CASSLRLAGHLYNEQFF	TGTGCCAGCAGCCTTAGACTAGCGGGGCACCTCTACAATGAGCAGTTCTTC
.	TRBV3-1	.	TRBJ2-1	CASSQETGSYNEQFF	TGTGCCAGCAGCCAAGAAACGGGGAGCTACAATGAGCAGTTCTTC
.	TRBV6-2/TRBV6-3	few	TRBJ1-1	CATRGGAEAFF	TGTGCCACCCGGGGAGGCGCTGAAGCTTTCTTT
TRBD2	TRBV10-3	many	TRBJ2-1	CAISESLSGGLPEQFF	TGTGCCATCAGTGAGTCCCTTTCGGGGGGGCTTCCTGAGCAGTTCTTC
.	TRBV2	many	TRBJ2-5	CASSEAGRVAETQYF	TGTGCCAGCAGTGAAGCGGGCAGGGTAGCAGAGACCCAGTACTTC
.	TRBV7-9	few	TRBJ2-7	CASSPVGASYEQYF	TGTGCCAGCAGCCCCGTGGGGGCGTCCTACGAGCAGTACTTC
.	TRBV11-2	many	TRBJ2-3	CASSWTPAADTQYF	TGTGCCAGCAGCTGGACACCCGCGGCAGATACGCAGTATTTT
.	TRBV2	few	TRBJ1-1	CASRVNTEAFF	TGTGCCAGCAGGGTTAACACTGAAGCTTTCTTT